Presented here are 5 T cell receptor beta chains from one specimen sequenced in a study of shared clonotypes between healthy human individuals. TCRdb's table, derived via immunoSEQ multiplex PCR, lists solely in-frame clones and lacks some. The repertoire holds some 2,000,000 clones, with about 95% as singletons. The naive CD8 subset, CD45RO-negative cells positively selected for CCR7, excluded terminally differentiated effector memory CD45RA+ cells. Sequencing input: naive CD8+ T cells sorted from blood. The source is a man aged 18 to 30 in good health.

The chain joins TRBV6-5 to TRBJ2-1; D might be TRBD1 (5 bases). This CDR3 comprises 14 residues. CDR1 and CDR2 from the germline V gene are MNHEY and SVGAGI. The germline V and J ends were trimmed by 5 bases and 4 bases, with 12 bases remaining between them. The CDR3 coding sequence is TGTGCCAGCAGTACCGACAGTAATTACAATGAGCAGTTCTTC. It is translated as CASSTDSNYNEQFF.

Concerning this clone: Other nucleotide sequences in the sample specify the same CDR3. The chain has TRBV9 and TRBJ2-3; 9 nucleotides match TRBD2. This CDR3 is 16 amino acids long. CDR1 SGDLS and CDR2 YYNGEE come from the germline V gene. The V and J ends lost 0 bases and 3 bases, in that order; junction bases with no gene match: 5. This CDR3 is CASSVEASGVTDTQYF. The CDR3 nucleotides are TGTGCCAGCAGCGTAGAGGCTAGCGGGGTTACAGATACGCAGTATTTT.

The rearrangement links TRBV27 to TRBJ2-7, with 8 bases identical to TRBD1. This CDR3 comprises 13 residues. The germline V gene has CDR1 MNHEY and CDR2 SMNVEV (reference sequence). The V segment lost 6 bases and the J segment 0 bases; nucleotides outside the gene matches: 1. The CDR3 DNA follows: TGTGCCAGCAGCGACAGGGGCTCCTACGAGCAGTACTTC. It translates to CASSDRGSYEQYF.

The chain carries TRBV29-1 and TRBJ2-7; 10 nucleotides align to TRBD2. The germline CDR1 and CDR2 sequences are SQVTM and ANQGSEA. Unmatched junction bases numbered 6, after V lost 4 bases and J lost 0 bases. The CDR3 sequence is 15 residues long. CDR3 residues: CSVVTSGANSYEQYF. The CDR3 DNA reads as TGCAGCGTTGTAACTAGCGGGGCGAACTCCTACGAGCAGTACTTC.

The chain links TRBV9 to TRBJ2-1; 10 bases align to TRBD2. Unmatched junction bases numbered 2, after V lost 0 bases and J lost 8 bases. The length of the CDR3 is 14 residues. Per the germline V gene, CDR1 is SGDLS and CDR2 is YYNGEE. CDR3 sequence (DNA): TGTGCCAGCAGCGTAGATCTAGCGGGAGATGAGCAGTTCTTC. Amino acids: CASSVDLAGDEQFF. Using reference TRBV9 and TRBJ2-1 for the parts outside the CDR3, the full variable domain is DSGVTQTPKHLITATGQRVTLRCSPRSGDLSVYWYQQSLDQGLQFLIQYYNGEERAKGNILERFSAQQFPDLHSELNLSSLELGDSALYFCASSVDLAGDEQFFGPGTRLTVL.